This entry concerns a single T cell receptor beta chain. What this receptor recognizes is not known. Base qualities are not provided; no much larger clone lies one nucleotide away. TCRbeta CDR3 regions were amplified from genomic DNA by means of the immunoSEQ Assay, a bias-controlled multiplex PCR. The original pipeline was this. The number of nucleated cells in each sample was estimated from the amplification of reference gene primers within the assay. To quantify the absolute abundance of each unique TCRbeta CDR3 rearrangement, sequence reads were collapsed and filtered. For each sample, productive Simpson clonality was calculated as the square root of Simpson's diversity index over productive rearrangements. TCRdb limited this immuneACCESS table to in-frame rearrangements with V and J called. A share of clones is missing; checked studies link under half to unresolved V genes, and the rest is unexplained. V and J calls and clone size come straight from that table; D and trimming were deduced from the DNA. Here the sample has some 250,000 clones; around 84% occur a single time. The ten largest clones take up about 16% of the sample.

The germline V gene encodes CDR1 MNHNS and CDR2 SASEGT. V trim: 3 bases; J trim: 5 bases; unmatched bases: 5. The CDR3 holds 16 amino acids from the cysteine to the phenylalanine. Only the CDR3 DNA stays, 48 bases, in frame from base 1. The data are from a study of blood T cell repertoires in COVID-19 (dated by TCRdb to between 2020 and 2021). As for the study more broadly: Samples from collaborators originated in the United States, Italy and Spain and spanned both the acute and convalescent phases of COVID-19. The prospective study material was composed of cDNA or gDNA derived from T cells, B-cell-depleted T cells, or PBMCs. Deeply sampled blood TCRbeta repertoires from subjects exposed to, actively infected with, or recovered from COVID-19 were included in the dataset. A freely available public database, intended as a resource for researchers studying the immune response to SARS-CoV-2, is where the repertoires were released. The samples were drawn from the first 160 participants of the ongoing ImmuneRACE study and from about 1,200 subjects provided by 6 global collaborators. Nearly every sample came with metadata listing a de-identified subject ID, COVID-19 status, age in years and sex. HLA class I and class II types, where available, came from metadata supplied by the sample provider rather than from assay-based typing.

Here is what the overall study found, with its caveats: How much clinical and demographic metadata was included differed by source and by participant, and the metadata was provided uncurated.

Enrolling through a virtual design, the prospective study's participants ranged in age from roughly 18 to 95 years and lived across roughly 23 United States geographic areas. To assign participants to cohorts, the prospective study relied on clinical history that participants themselves reported in a screening survey and a study questionnaire. ImmuneRACE Cohort 3 recovered participants were defined by two consecutive negative NP/OP PCR tests, healthcare professional clearance, or symptom resolution. Mobile phlebotomists in the prospective study collected whole blood, serum and a nasopharyngeal or oropharyngeal swab from every participant. Over a 2-month period, participants in the prospective study had the option of providing additional blood draws and questionnaires. Prospective study blood samples were shipped either frozen or at room temperature before DNA extraction.

The specimen sequenced was PBMCs or T cells enriched from blood (not recorded which). Rearrangement joined TRBV6-1 to TRBJ2-5; 14 nucleotides in the junction match TRBD2. This receptor was taken from a man aged 18 to 30 who had recovered from COVID-19. The CDR3 loop reads CASSEMTSGRGETQYF. The DNA reads as follows: TGTGCCAGCAGTGAGATGACTAGCGGGAGGGGTGAGACCCAGTACTTC.